The subject of this entry is one TCR beta chain. What it binds is unknown. The V gene end was trimmed by 5 bases and the J gene end by 0 bases; junction bases not matched to a gene: 7. Germline lookup yields CDR1 LNHNV and CDR2 YYDKDF (reference sequence). This CDR3 spans 16 amino acids. Cells designated naive CD8 were CD45RO-negative and were positively selected for CCR7, with terminally differentiated effector memory CD45RA+ cells excluded. The donor cohort consisted entirely of Caucasian adults residing in Nashville, Tennessee. This specimen comes from a study of shared clonotypes between healthy human individuals. TCRdb keeps only in-frame clones here, not all; method: immunoSEQ multiplex PCR. The sample contains about 2.2 million clones, approximately 94% of which appear only once. Study results and caveats: Sorted-subset sequencing, rarefaction showed, was incomplete despite large depth.

This clonotype originated in a man in his late teens or twenties in good health. Some clones in this sample may be carry-over from other donors' samples. The sample consisted of naive CD8+ T cells from PBMCs. The genes are TRBV15 and TRBJ2-7, with 10 bases matching TRBD2. The CDR3 nucleotides read TGTGCCACCAGCGACCGGACTAGCGGTATCTCCTACGAGCAGTACTTC. Protein product: CATSDRTSGISYEQYF.